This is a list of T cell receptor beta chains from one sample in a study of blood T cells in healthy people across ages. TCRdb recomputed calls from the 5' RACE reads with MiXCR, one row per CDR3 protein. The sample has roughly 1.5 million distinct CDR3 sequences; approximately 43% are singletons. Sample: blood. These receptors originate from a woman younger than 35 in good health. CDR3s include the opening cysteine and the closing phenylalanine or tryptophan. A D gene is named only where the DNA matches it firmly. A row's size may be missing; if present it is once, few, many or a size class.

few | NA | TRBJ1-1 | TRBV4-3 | TGCGCCAGCAGCCAGGGACATATGAACACTGAAGCTTTCTTT | CASSQGHMNTEAFF
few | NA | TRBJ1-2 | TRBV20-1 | TGCAGTGCTGAAGCGAGACTACGCGGTAACTATGGCTACACCTTC | CSAEARLRGNYGYTF
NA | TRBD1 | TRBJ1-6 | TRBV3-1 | TGTGCCAGCAGCCGAGGACAGGGGGCATTTAATTCACCCCTCCACTTT | CASSRGQGAFNSPLHF
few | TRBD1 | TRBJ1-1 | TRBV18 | TGTGCCAGCTCCGACCCGGGACAGGGGGCCCGAACTGAAGCTTTCTTT | CASSDPGQGARTEAFF
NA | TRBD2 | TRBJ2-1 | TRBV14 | TGTGCCAGCAGCCAGCCGGGACTAGGGCCGCGAAATGAGCAGTTCTTC | CASSQPGLGPRNEQFF
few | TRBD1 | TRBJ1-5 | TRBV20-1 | TGCAGTGCTAGAGATCCGTTCGGGACAGGGTACCTCAATAGCAATCAGCCCCAGCATTTT | CSARDPFGTGYLNSNQPQHF
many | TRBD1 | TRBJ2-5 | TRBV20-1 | TGCAGTGCTAGACGCGACAGGGATCAAGAGACCCAGTACTTC | CSARRDRDQETQYF
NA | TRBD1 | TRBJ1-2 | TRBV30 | TGTGCCTGGATCAGGACAGGGGAGAACTATGGCTACACCTTC | CAWIRTGENYGYTF
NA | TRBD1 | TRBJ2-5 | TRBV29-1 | TGCAGCCTTCTAGGGGGCGCCGGGGAGACCCAGTACTTC | CSLLGGAGETQYF
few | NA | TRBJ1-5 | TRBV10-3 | TGTGCCATCAGTGAGTCGAGGGTCCACAGGGTGAATCAGCCCCAGCATTTT | CAISESRVHRVNQPQHF
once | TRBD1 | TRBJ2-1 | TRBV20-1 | TGCAGTACCCCCCGGGACAGGGTCGGGAGGATCTACAATGAGCAGTTCTTC | CSTPRDRVGRIYNEQFF
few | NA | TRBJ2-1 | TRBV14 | TGTGCCAGCAGCCAAGAAGTGTGGACAAACTACAATGAGCAGTTCTTC | CASSQEVWTNYNEQFF
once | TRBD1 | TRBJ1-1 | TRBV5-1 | TGCGCCAGCAGCTTGGCGGGGACAGGTCCTGAAGCTTTCTTT | CASSLAGTGPEAFF
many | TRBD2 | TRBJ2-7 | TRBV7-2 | TGTGCCAGCAGCTTAGGACTAGCGGGAGCCGAGCAGTACTTC | CASSLGLAGAEQYF
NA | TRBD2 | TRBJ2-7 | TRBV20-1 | TGCAGTGCTAGAGATCAGGGACTAGCGGGAGACGAGCAGTACTTC | CSARDQGLAGDEQYF
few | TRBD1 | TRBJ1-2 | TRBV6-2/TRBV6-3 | TGTGCCAGCAGTGCGAGGACAGGGAAGAGTGGCTACACCTTC | CASSARTGKSGYTF
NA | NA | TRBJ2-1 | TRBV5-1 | TGCGCCAGCAGCTCCGGTCAGCGGGCAGGTGAGCAGTTCTTC | CASSSGQRAGEQFF
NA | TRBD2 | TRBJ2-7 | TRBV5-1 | TGCGCCAGCAGCTACTCTAGCGGTTTCAATAATGAGCAGTACTTC | CASSYSSGFNNEQYF
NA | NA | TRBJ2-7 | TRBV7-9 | TGTGCCAGCAGCCCAGTTCTGCAGTACTACGAGCAGTACTTC | CASSPVLQYYEQYF
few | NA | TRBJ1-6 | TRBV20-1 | TGCAGTGCTAGGCGGACGGCGAATTCACCCCTCCACTTT | CSARRTANSPLHF
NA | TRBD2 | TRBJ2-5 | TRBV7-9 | TGTGCCAGCAGCTTAACGACTAGCGCGGAGACCCAGTACTTC | CASSLTTSAETQYF
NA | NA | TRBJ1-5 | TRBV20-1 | TGCAGTGCTCCCCCACAGGCGGGTCAGCCCCAGCATTTT | CSAPPQAGQPQHF
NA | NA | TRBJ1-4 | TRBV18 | TGTGCCAGCTCACCACTTGTTGCAACTAATGAAAAACTGTTTTTT | CASSPLVATNEKLFF
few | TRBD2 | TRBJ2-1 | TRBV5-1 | TGCGCCAGCAGCTGGAAGCCGGGACTAGCGGTAAATTTTGGCTACAATGAGCAGTTCTTC | CASSWKPGLAVNFGYNEQFF
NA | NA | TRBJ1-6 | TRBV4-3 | TGCGCCAGCAGCCAAGTGGAGAATTCACCCCTCCACTTT | CASSQVENSPLHF
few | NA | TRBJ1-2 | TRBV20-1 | TGCAGTGCTAAGACTGGGATTAACTATGGCTACACCTTC | CSAKTGINYGYTF
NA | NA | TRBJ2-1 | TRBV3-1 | TGTGCCAGCAGCCTTGAGGGCCAGCGGGATGAGCAGTTCTTC | CASSLEGQRDEQFF
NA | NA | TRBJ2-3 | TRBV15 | TGTGCCACCAGCAGAGTTCCAGTCCCTAGCACAGATACGCAGTATTTT | CATSRVPVPSTDTQYF
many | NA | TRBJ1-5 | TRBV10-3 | TGTGCCATCAGTGGACACCCCAATCAGCCCCAGCATTTT | CAISGHPNQPQHF
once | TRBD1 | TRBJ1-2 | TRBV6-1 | TGTGCCAGCAGTGAGAGGACAGGATGTGGCTACACCTTC | CASSERTGCGYTF
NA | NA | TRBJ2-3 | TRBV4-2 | TGTGCCAGCAGCCAAGAGGATCTCACAGATACGCAGTATTTT | CASSQEDLTDTQYF
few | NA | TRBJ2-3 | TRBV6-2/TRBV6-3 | TGTGCCAGCGGACTCACCAACACAGATACGCAGTATTTT | CASGLTNTDTQYF
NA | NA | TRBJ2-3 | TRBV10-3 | TGTGCCATCAGTGAAGGCGGTGCTAGCACAGATACGCAGTATTTT | CAISEGGASTDTQYF
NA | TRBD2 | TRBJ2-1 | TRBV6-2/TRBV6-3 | TGTGCCAGCAGTGGACCTTCGGGGGGTTTCTCCTACAATGAGCAGTTCTTC | CASSGPSGGFSYNEQFF
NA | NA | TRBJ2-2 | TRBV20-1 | TGCAGTGCTAGAGACTTCTTTGGGGGTACCTTAGGTGCCGGGGAGCTGTTTTTT | CSARDFFGGTLGAGELFF
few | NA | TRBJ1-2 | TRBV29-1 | TGCAGCGTTGTCAGGCAGGCCTCTACTGTGGACTACACCTTC | CSVVRQASTVDYTF
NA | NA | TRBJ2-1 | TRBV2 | TGTGCCAGCAGGACCGAGCCCTACAATGAGCAGTTCTTC | CASRTEPYNEQFF
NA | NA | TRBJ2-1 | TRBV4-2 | TGTGCCAGCAGCCCTGATCCGGTAGACACCTACAATGAGCAGTTCTTC | CASSPDPVDTYNEQFF
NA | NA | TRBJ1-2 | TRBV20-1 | TGCAGTGCGAAGACAGATAACTACGGCTACACCTTC | CSAKTDNYGYTF
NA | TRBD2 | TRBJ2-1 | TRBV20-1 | TGCAGTGCTAGCCCAGCGGGATTCAACAATGAGCAGTTCTTC | CSASPAGFNNEQFF
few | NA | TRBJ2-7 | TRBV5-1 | TGCGCCAGCAGCCCAAACCGGAGGCAGCAGTACTTC | CASSPNRRQQYF
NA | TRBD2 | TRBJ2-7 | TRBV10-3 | TGTGCCATCAGTGGACTAGCGGGATTCTCCTACGAGCAGTACTTC | CAISGLAGFSYEQYF
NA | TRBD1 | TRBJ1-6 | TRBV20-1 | TGCAGTGCTCGGGACAGGGGGTACGCAAGCTATAATTCACCCCTCCACTTT | CSARDRGYASYNSPLHF
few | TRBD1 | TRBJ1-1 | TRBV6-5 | TGTGCCAGCAGTCGGACTGGACAGGCTGAAGCTTTCTTT | CASSRTGQAEAFF
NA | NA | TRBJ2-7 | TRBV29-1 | TGCAGCGTCTTCTGGGACGGTTCCTCCTACGAGCAGTACTTC | CSVFWDGSSYEQYF
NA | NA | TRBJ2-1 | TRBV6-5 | TGTGCCAGCAGTCAGGTCTATGCGCACCTCTACAATGAGCAGTTCTTC | CASSQVYAHLYNEQFF
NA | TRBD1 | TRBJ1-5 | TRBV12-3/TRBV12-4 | TGTGCCAGCAGTTTAAGGGGGCCCCGGCCCCAGCATTTT | CASSLRGPRPQHF
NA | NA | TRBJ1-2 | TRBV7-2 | TGTGCCAGCAGCTTACAGAATAATAACTATGGCTACACCTTC | CASSLQNNNYGYTF
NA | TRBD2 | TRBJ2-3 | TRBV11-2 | TGTGCCAGCAGCCTCCTCCCGGGACTAGCGGGGGTCACAGATACGCAGTATTTT | CASSLLPGLAGVTDTQYF